The rows below give T cell receptor beta chains drawn from one sample of a study of blood T cell repertoires in COVID-19. Assay: immunoSEQ multiplex PCR; the TCRdb copy retains only in-frame clones and omits some. This table holds roughly 250,000 clones, around 82% found once. The specimen was peripheral blood. These receptors came from a human donor with COVID-19, enrolled during active disease. The donor label of this sample is uncertain. The CDR3 runs from the conserved cysteine through the conserved F or W. The order of the fields is D gene, clone size, J gene, V gene, CDR3 DNA, CDR3 protein. The D gene is left open where the match is weak. The size entry is marked missing in some rows and otherwise reads once, few, many or a size class.

D gene: .
clone size: .
J gene: TRBJ2-2
V gene: TRBV3-1/TRBV3-2
CDR3 DNA: TGTGCCAGCAGCCGGGGACAAAACACCGGGGAGCTGTTTTTT
CDR3 protein: CASSRGQNTGELFF

D gene: .
clone size: .
J gene: TRBJ2-3
V gene: TRBV6-4
CDR3 DNA: TGTGCCAGCAGTGAAACGGGAGCCTCGAATACGCAGTATTTT
CDR3 protein: CASSETGASNTQYF

D gene: .
clone size: .
J gene: TRBJ2-7
V gene: TRBV9
CDR3 DNA: TGTGCCAGCAGCTCAGGGGGGTTCTACGAGCAGTACTTC
CDR3 protein: CASSSGGFYEQYF

D gene: TRBD1
clone size: .
J gene: TRBJ2-6
V gene: TRBV5-1
CDR3 DNA: TGCGCCAGCAGTTCCGGACAGGGGGCTAGCTCTGGGGCCAACGTCCTGACTTTC
CDR3 protein: CASSSGQGASSGANVLTF

D gene: .
clone size: few
J gene: TRBJ1-5
V gene: TRBV28
CDR3 DNA: TGTGCCAGCAGTTTTAATAGCAATCAGCCCCAGCATTTT
CDR3 protein: CASSFNSNQPQHF

D gene: .
clone size: .
J gene: TRBJ2-7
V gene: TRBV2
CDR3 DNA: TGTGCCACCGCAGGGAGGAGGATGGGCTACGAGCAGTACTTC
CDR3 protein: CATAGRRMGYEQYF

D gene: .
clone size: .
J gene: TRBJ2-2
V gene: TRBV7-9
CDR3 DNA: TGTGCCAGCAGCTTAGACGGGGTCACCGGGGAGCTGTTTTTT
CDR3 protein: CASSLDGVTGELFF

D gene: TRBD1
clone size: .
J gene: TRBJ2-5
V gene: TRBV29-1
CDR3 DNA: TGCAGCGTTGTCCGGACAGGGAGTGGCGAGACCCAGTACTTC
CDR3 protein: CSVVRTGSGETQYF

D gene: .
clone size: .
J gene: TRBJ1-3
V gene: TRBV5-6
CDR3 DNA: TGTGCCAGCAGCTTACTAGGAAACACCATATATTTT
CDR3 protein: CASSLLGNTIYF

D gene: TRBD1
clone size: few
J gene: TRBJ1-1
V gene: TRBV2
CDR3 DNA: TGTGCCAGCAGCGGGGACAGGGTAAAAGGTGAAGCTTTCTTT
CDR3 protein: CASSGDRVKGEAFF

D gene: TRBD2
clone size: .
J gene: TRBJ2-5
V gene: TRBV10-3
CDR3 DNA: TGTGCCATCGGACTAGCGGGAGGGGAGACCCAGTACTTC
CDR3 protein: CAIGLAGGETQYF

D gene: .
clone size: .
J gene: TRBJ1-6
V gene: TRBV27
CDR3 DNA: TGTGCCAGCAGTTTGGGGAGCTCCTATAATTCACCCCTCCACTTT
CDR3 protein: CASSLGSSYNSPLHF

D gene: .
clone size: .
J gene: TRBJ2-2
V gene: TRBV4-1
CDR3 DNA: TGCGCCAGCAGCCAAGACCTCACCGGGGAGCTGTTTTTT
CDR3 protein: CASSQDLTGELFF

D gene: TRBD1
clone size: once
J gene: TRBJ1-5
V gene: TRBV28
CDR3 DNA: TGTGCCAGCACCCTTAGACAGGGGTCTAGCAATCAGCCCCAGCATTTT
CDR3 protein: CASTLRQGSSNQPQHF

D gene: TRBD1
clone size: few
J gene: TRBJ1-2
V gene: TRBV6-5
CDR3 DNA: TGTGCCAGCAGCCCCGGGACAGGCGGATATGGCTACACCTTC
CDR3 protein: CASSPGTGGYGYTF

D gene: TRBD1
clone size: .
J gene: TRBJ2-7
V gene: TRBV5-1
CDR3 DNA: TGCGCCAGCAGCTTGGACAGGGGTCCATACGAGCAGTACTTC
CDR3 protein: CASSLDRGPYEQYF

D gene: TRBD2
clone size: .
J gene: TRBJ2-2
V gene: TRBV14
CDR3 DNA: TGTGCCAGCAGTCAAATAGCGGGTTACACCGGGGAGCTGTTTTTT
CDR3 protein: CASSQIAGYTGELFF

D gene: .
clone size: .
J gene: TRBJ1-2
V gene: TRBV19
CDR3 DNA: TGTGCCAGTAGTATCCGGACAGACCTATTTAAGGGCTACACCTTC
CDR3 protein: CASSIRTDLFKGYTF

D gene: TRBD1
clone size: .
J gene: TRBJ1-2
V gene: TRBV7-2
CDR3 DNA: TGTGCCAGCAGCTTAGTAACAGGGGAGAACTATGGCTACACCTTC
CDR3 protein: CASSLVTGENYGYTF

D gene: TRBD2
clone size: .
J gene: TRBJ2-1
V gene: TRBV5-1
CDR3 DNA: TGCGCCAGCAGCTCGCTAGCGGGAGGGAATGAGCAGTTCTTC
CDR3 protein: CASSSLAGGNEQFF

D gene: .
clone size: .
J gene: TRBJ1-1
V gene: TRBV19
CDR3 DNA: TGTGCCAGTAGTATAACGGGAGTGAACACTGAAGCTTTCTTT
CDR3 protein: CASSITGVNTEAFF

D gene: TRBD1
clone size: few
J gene: TRBJ1-1
V gene: TRBV6-5
CDR3 DNA: TGTGCCAGCAGTTGGGGACAGGGGAGGTACTGGACTGAAGCTTTCTTT
CDR3 protein: CASSWGQGRYWTEAFF

D gene: TRBD2
clone size: .
J gene: TRBJ2-1
V gene: TRBV6-6
CDR3 DNA: TGTGCCAGCAGTTCCATTAGCGGGGTCTCCTACAATGAGCAGTTCTTC
CDR3 protein: CASSSISGVSYNEQFF

D gene: TRBD2
clone size: once
J gene: TRBJ2-5
V gene: TRBV10-3
CDR3 DNA: TGTGCCACACAAAATAGCGGGACGGGAGGAGAGACCCAGTACTTC
CDR3 protein: CATQNSGTGGETQYF

D gene: .
clone size: .
J gene: TRBJ2-3
V gene: TRBV29-1
CDR3 DNA: TGCAGCGCCCGCCGGAGGGCCGTTTCTTCTAGCACAGATACGCAGTATTTT
CDR3 protein: CSARRRAVSSSTDTQYF

D gene: TRBD1
clone size: once
J gene: TRBJ1-1
V gene: TRBV3-1/TRBV3-2
CDR3 DNA: TGTGCCAGCAGCCGACAGGGTAGAACTGAAGCTTTCTTT
CDR3 protein: CASSRQGRTEAFF

D gene: TRBD1
clone size: .
J gene: TRBJ1-6
V gene: TRBV4-1
CDR3 DNA: TGCGCCAGCAGCCAAGTGGGGACAGGGGGAACACCCCTCCACTTT
CDR3 protein: CASSQVGTGGTPLHF

D gene: .
clone size: .
J gene: TRBJ1-4
V gene: TRBV21-1
CDR3 DNA: TGTGCCAGCAGCAACGCCCCTTATCACGAGCGGTCCCAACTGTTTTTT
CDR3 protein: CASSNAPYHERSQLFF

D gene: .
clone size: .
J gene: TRBJ2-1
V gene: TRBV12-3/TRBV12-4
CDR3 DNA: TGTGCCAGCAGTTTATTGGTCCGGAATGAGCAGTTCTTC
CDR3 protein: CASSLLVRNEQFF

D gene: TRBD1
clone size: .
J gene: TRBJ2-4
V gene: TRBV6-5
CDR3 DNA: TGTGCCAGCAGACGGACAGGGTTAGCCAAAAACATTCAGTACTTC
CDR3 protein: CASRRTGLAKNIQYF

D gene: TRBD1
clone size: .
J gene: TRBJ1-3
V gene: TRBV3-1/TRBV3-2
CDR3 DNA: TGTGCCAGCAGCCAAACGCTGGGACAGTTCTCTGGAAACACCATATATTTT
CDR3 protein: CASSQTLGQFSGNTIYF

D gene: TRBD1
clone size: few
J gene: TRBJ2-1
V gene: TRBV19
CDR3 DNA: TGTGCCAGTAGAACCGCCCGCGGGACAGGGTCCATGGATGAGCAGTTCTTC
CDR3 protein: CASRTARGTGSMDEQFF

D gene: TRBD2
clone size: .
J gene: TRBJ2-5
V gene: TRBV28
CDR3 DNA: TGTGCCAGCAGTATGAACGGGAGGGTGGAGACCCAGTACTTC
CDR3 protein: CASSMNGRVETQYF

D gene: TRBD2
clone size: .
J gene: TRBJ2-1
V gene: TRBV5-1
CDR3 DNA: TGCGCCAGCCTTCCAGCGGGAGGGTTAAATGAGCAGTTCTTC
CDR3 protein: CASLPAGGLNEQFF

D gene: TRBD1
clone size: few
J gene: TRBJ1-3
V gene: TRBV9
CDR3 DNA: TGTGCCAGCAGCGTCACAGGGGCTGCAGGAAACACCATATATTTT
CDR3 protein: CASSVTGAAGNTIYF

D gene: TRBD1
clone size: once
J gene: TRBJ2-7
V gene: TRBV12-5
CDR3 DNA: TGTGCTAGTGGTACACCCGGGACAGCTAACTACGAGCAGTACTTC
CDR3 protein: CASGTPGTANYEQYF

D gene: TRBD2
clone size: .
J gene: TRBJ2-1
V gene: TRBV5-6
CDR3 DNA: TGTGCCAGCAGCTTCAGCGGGAGGGCCGCCAATGAGCAGTTCTTC
CDR3 protein: CASSFSGRAANEQFF

D gene: TRBD2
clone size: .
J gene: TRBJ2-7
V gene: TRBV30
CDR3 DNA: TGTGCCTGGACTACCGGGACTAGAGGCCACGAGCAGTACTTC
CDR3 protein: CAWTTGTRGHEQYF

D gene: TRBD1
clone size: once
J gene: TRBJ2-7
V gene: TRBV5-6
CDR3 DNA: TGTGCCAGCAGCTTAGTGGACAGGGTAGCCTACGAGCAGTACTTC
CDR3 protein: CASSLVDRVAYEQYF

D gene: TRBD2
clone size: once
J gene: TRBJ2-3
V gene: TRBV6-1
CDR3 DNA: TGTGCCAGCAGTGACCCGGGACTAGCGGGAGGGACAGATACGCAGTATTTT
CDR3 protein: CASSDPGLAGGTDTQYF

D gene: .
clone size: few
J gene: TRBJ1-2
V gene: TRBV25-1
CDR3 DNA: TGTGCCAGCAGTGAATGGGGCAGTCAGAATGGCTACACCTTC
CDR3 protein: CASSEWGSQNGYTF

D gene: .
clone size: .
J gene: TRBJ1-6
V gene: TRBV4-1
CDR3 DNA: TGCGCCAGCAGCCATCCGGGATCTTCACCCCTCCACTTT
CDR3 protein: CASSHPGSSPLHF

D gene: TRBD2
clone size: .
J gene: TRBJ2-5
V gene: TRBV19
CDR3 DNA: TGTGCCAGTCGCCGCCGGGGACTAGCGGTTCAAGAGACCCAGTACTTC
CDR3 protein: CASRRRGLAVQETQYF

D gene: TRBD1
clone size: .
J gene: TRBJ1-5
V gene: TRBV11-2
CDR3 DNA: TGTGCCAGCAGCTCCGACAGGGGTAGCAATCAGCCCCAGCATTTT
CDR3 protein: CASSSDRGSNQPQHF

D gene: TRBD2
clone size: .
J gene: TRBJ2-3
V gene: TRBV5-1
CDR3 DNA: TGCGCCAGCAGCTTTAATGCGGGAGGGTTAGATACGCAGTATTTT
CDR3 protein: CASSFNAGGLDTQYF

D gene: .
clone size: .
J gene: TRBJ1-4
V gene: TRBV6-5
CDR3 DNA: TGTGCCAGCAGTTACGAGGCAGGGCGTGAAAAACTGTTTTTT
CDR3 protein: CASSYEAGREKLFF

D gene: .
clone size: .
J gene: TRBJ1-1
V gene: TRBV30
CDR3 DNA: TGTGCCTGGAGACCCCTTTCGCGGCAGACTGAAGCTTTCTTT
CDR3 protein: CAWRPLSRQTEAFF

D gene: .
clone size: .
J gene: TRBJ1-1
V gene: TRBV7-7
CDR3 DNA: TGTGCTAGCAGCTTACTGCAGGGTCCTGGTAACACTGAAGCTTTCTTT
CDR3 protein: CASSLLQGPGNTEAFF

D gene: TRBD1
clone size: few
J gene: TRBJ2-3
V gene: TRBV19
CDR3 DNA: TGTGCCAGTAGTATGCACCTGGGACAGGTTAGCACAGATACGCAGTATTTT
CDR3 protein: CASSMHLGQVSTDTQYF

D gene: .
clone size: .
J gene: TRBJ1-5
V gene: TRBV11-2
CDR3 DNA: TGTGCCAGCAGCTTATCTTCCGGGGGAGCGGGCAATCAGCCCCAGCATTTT
CDR3 protein: CASSLSSGGAGNQPQHF

D gene: .
clone size: .
J gene: TRBJ2-1
V gene: TRBV28
CDR3 DNA: TGTGCCATCCACACCTCAGGGGAACTTTACAATGAGCAGTTCTTC
CDR3 protein: CAIHTSGELYNEQFF

D gene: TRBD2
clone size: once
J gene: TRBJ2-2
V gene: TRBV19
CDR3 DNA: TGTGCCAGTACCTCAGCGGGGTGGGCGAATGCCGGGGAGCTGTTTTTT
CDR3 protein: CASTSAGWANAGELFF

D gene: TRBD1
clone size: .
J gene: TRBJ1-4
V gene: TRBV27
CDR3 DNA: TGTGCCAGCAGCCGCAGGGGACAGCTGAGGGGTTTTAATGAAAAACTGTTTTTT
CDR3 protein: CASSRRGQLRGFNEKLFF

D gene: .
clone size: .
J gene: TRBJ1-2
V gene: TRBV7-8
CDR3 DNA: TGTGCCAGCAGCCAGGGCCCTACAGTGTATGGCTACACCTTC
CDR3 protein: CASSQGPTVYGYTF

D gene: .
clone size: once
J gene: TRBJ1-6
V gene: TRBV2
CDR3 DNA: TGTGCCAGCAGTGATTTGAAAGGGGTAAATTCACCCCTCCACTTT
CDR3 protein: CASSDLKGVNSPLHF

D gene: .
clone size: few
J gene: TRBJ1-2
V gene: TRBV7-2
CDR3 DNA: TGTGCCAGCAGCTTGGACTTAATCTATGGCTACACCTTC
CDR3 protein: CASSLDLIYGYTF

D gene: .
clone size: .
J gene: TRBJ1-2
V gene: TRBV5-8
CDR3 DNA: TGTGCCAGCAGCTTGGGGTATCAGGCAGTTAGGCACTATGGCTACACCTTC
CDR3 protein: CASSLGYQAVRHYGYTF

D gene: .
clone size: .
J gene: TRBJ1-1
V gene: TRBV19
CDR3 DNA: TGTGCCAGTAGTATATCCGCGGGGGGGAACACTGAAGCTTTCTTT
CDR3 protein: CASSISAGGNTEAFF

D gene: TRBD1
clone size: once
J gene: TRBJ1-1
V gene: TRBV6-6
CDR3 DNA: TGTGCCAGCAGTTACGAGGGGGCTAGAAGGGTTGGGGCTTTCTTT
CDR3 protein: CASSYEGARRVGAFF

D gene: TRBD1
clone size: once
J gene: TRBJ1-1
V gene: TRBV10-1
CDR3 DNA: TGCGCCAGCAGTGAGTATCGGGACAGGGGACACCGCTTTTGCGCTTTCTTT
CDR3 protein: CASSEYRDRGHRFCAFF